A selection of T cell receptor beta chains follows, all from one sample in a study of cytomegalovirus exposure and HLA in healthy donors. Repertoires were generated with immunoSEQ multiplex PCR, while TCRdb's copy carries only in-frame clones and drops some. Counted here are some 120,000 clones, less than 90% occurring once; the ten biggest clones make up 20%. The sequencing input was PBMCs. The receptors were sampled from a man between 18 and 35 years old in good health and CMV-seropositive. CDR3s include the opening cysteine and the closing phenylalanine or tryptophan. The D gene is left open where the match is weak. Size is stated for part of the rows, as once, few or many counts, or as a class when the clone is expanded.

D gene: TRBD1
J gene: TRBJ2-3
clone size: few
V gene: TRBV7-7
CDR3 DNA: TGTGCCAGCAGCTCAGACAGGGGAGGTGATACGCAGTATTTT
CDR3 protein: CASSSDRGGDTQYF

D gene: NA
J gene: TRBJ1-4
clone size: NA
V gene: TRBV27
CDR3 DNA: TGTGCCAGCAGCGTCTATGGCAGACAAAATGAAAAACTGTTTTTT
CDR3 protein: CASSVYGRQNEKLFF

D gene: NA
J gene: TRBJ2-1
clone size: NA
V gene: TRBV18
CDR3 DNA: TGTGCCAGCTCTCCGTTTGGCGGGTGGAATGACAATGAGCAGTTCTTC
CDR3 protein: CASSPFGGWNDNEQFF

D gene: NA
J gene: TRBJ2-5
clone size: NA
V gene: TRBV6-6
CDR3 DNA: TGTGCCAGCAGCCGCGACATACAAGAGACCCAGTACTTC
CDR3 protein: CASSRDIQETQYF

D gene: NA
J gene: TRBJ2-5
clone size: NA
V gene: TRBV10-3
CDR3 DNA: TGTGCCATTGGACAGACTCAAGAGACCCAGTACTTC
CDR3 protein: CAIGQTQETQYF

D gene: NA
J gene: TRBJ2-3
clone size: NA
V gene: TRBV6-6
CDR3 DNA: TGTGCCAGCGGCCCTGATACGCAGTATTTT
CDR3 protein: CASGPDTQYF

D gene: TRBD2
J gene: TRBJ2-3
clone size: NA
V gene: TRBV13
CDR3 DNA: TGTGCCAGCAGCGCGGGCCTAGCGGGGGGCACAGATACGCAGTATTTT
CDR3 protein: CASSAGLAGGTDTQYF

D gene: NA
J gene: TRBJ1-1
clone size: NA
V gene: TRBV20-1
CDR3 DNA: TGCAGTGCTCCTCCCGGGACTGAAGCTTTCTTT
CDR3 protein: CSAPPGTEAFF

D gene: TRBD1
J gene: TRBJ1-2
clone size: NA
V gene: TRBV11-2
CDR3 DNA: TGTGCCAGCAGCGCCACAGGGGGTGGTCGCACCTTC
CDR3 protein: CASSATGGGRTF

D gene: TRBD2
J gene: TRBJ2-7
clone size: few
V gene: TRBV10-3
CDR3 DNA: TGTGCCATCAGGGGACTAGCGGGGACTTCCTACGAGCAGTACTTC
CDR3 protein: CAIRGLAGTSYEQYF

D gene: TRBD2
J gene: TRBJ2-1
clone size: NA
V gene: TRBV28
CDR3 DNA: TGTGCCAGCAGTCCTGGATCTAGCGGGGGCAATGAGCAGTTCTTC
CDR3 protein: CASSPGSSGGNEQFF

D gene: NA
J gene: TRBJ1-1
clone size: NA
V gene: TRBV5-5
CDR3 DNA: TGTGCCAGCAGCTTTCGGCCCGGGGGGACTGAAGCTTTCTTT
CDR3 protein: CASSFRPGGTEAFF

D gene: NA
J gene: TRBJ2-1
clone size: NA
V gene: TRBV19
CDR3 DNA: TGTGCCAGTAGAACGGACACCTACAATGAGCAGTTCTTC
CDR3 protein: CASRTDTYNEQFF

D gene: NA
J gene: TRBJ2-7
clone size: NA
V gene: TRBV6-6
CDR3 DNA: TGTGCCAGCTGCACTGACCCCCGGGTCAGCGAGCAGTACTTC
CDR3 protein: CASCTDPRVSEQYF

D gene: NA
J gene: TRBJ2-3
clone size: NA
V gene: TRBV30
CDR3 DNA: TGTGCCCTCGCGGATACGCAGTATTTT
CDR3 protein: CALADTQYF

D gene: TRBD2
J gene: TRBJ2-1
clone size: NA
V gene: TRBV27
CDR3 DNA: TGTGCCAGCAGTTTGTATACTAGCGGGTCATACAATGAGCAGTTCTTC
CDR3 protein: CASSLYTSGSYNEQFF

D gene: NA
J gene: TRBJ1-1
clone size: once
V gene: TRBV28
CDR3 DNA: TGTGCCAGCAGCCGGTGGAGTGAAGCTTTCTTT
CDR3 protein: CASSRWSEAFF

D gene: NA
J gene: TRBJ2-7
clone size: few
V gene: TRBV4-1
CDR3 DNA: TGCGCCAGCAGCCACGACTACTACGAGCAGTACTTC
CDR3 protein: CASSHDYYEQYF

D gene: NA
J gene: TRBJ2-5
clone size: NA
V gene: TRBV19
CDR3 DNA: TGTGCCAGTAGTATAGGAGGTGGACAGCAAGAGACCCAGTACTTC
CDR3 protein: CASSIGGGQQETQYF

D gene: NA
J gene: TRBJ2-6
clone size: NA
V gene: TRBV2
CDR3 DNA: TGTGCCAGCGTAAGACCGGGTAACTCTGGGGCCAACGTCCTGACTTTC
CDR3 protein: CASVRPGNSGANVLTF

D gene: TRBD1
J gene: TRBJ2-1
clone size: NA
V gene: TRBV5-6
CDR3 DNA: TGTGCCAGCACCTACGCAGGGGGCTCCTACAATGAGCAGTTCTTC
CDR3 protein: CASTYAGGSYNEQFF

D gene: NA
J gene: TRBJ1-5
clone size: NA
V gene: TRBV30
CDR3 DNA: TGTGCCTGGAGTGTGAGCGACAGTCAGCCCCAGCATTTT
CDR3 protein: CAWSVSDSQPQHF

D gene: NA
J gene: TRBJ2-3
clone size: NA
V gene: TRBV30
CDR3 DNA: TGTGCCTGGAGTAAACCGGACATTTCGAGCACAGATACGCAGTATTTT
CDR3 protein: CAWSKPDISSTDTQYF

D gene: NA
J gene: TRBJ2-3
clone size: NA
V gene: TRBV15
CDR3 DNA: TGTGCCACCAGCAACCCCGGGTCTACGGTCAGGGAATGGACAGATACGCAGTATTTT
CDR3 protein: CATSNPGSTVREWTDTQYF

D gene: NA
J gene: TRBJ1-1
clone size: once
V gene: TRBV28
CDR3 DNA: TGTGCCAGCAGTTTCAGGGGAGTGAACACTGAAGCTTTCTTT
CDR3 protein: CASSFRGVNTEAFF

D gene: NA
J gene: TRBJ2-5
clone size: NA
V gene: TRBV11-2
CDR3 DNA: TGTGCCAGCGCCGACTTCGGAAGTAAAGAGACCCAGTACTTC
CDR3 protein: CASADFGSKETQYF

D gene: NA
J gene: TRBJ1-2
clone size: NA
V gene: TRBV6-5
CDR3 DNA: TGTGCCAGCAGTTACACCGCAGGGAGGGCTAACTATGGCTACACCTTC
CDR3 protein: CASSYTAGRANYGYTF

D gene: NA
J gene: TRBJ1-2
clone size: NA
V gene: TRBV6-6
CDR3 DNA: TGTGCCAGCAGTTACACCGGGGGTAGTGATGGCTACACCTTC
CDR3 protein: CASSYTGGSDGYTF

D gene: NA
J gene: TRBJ1-6
clone size: few
V gene: TRBV6-6
CDR3 DNA: TGTGCCAGCAACGGACAGAGCTCCTATAATTCACCCCTCCACTTT
CDR3 protein: CASNGQSSYNSPLHF

D gene: TRBD1
J gene: TRBJ1-1
clone size: once
V gene: TRBV7-3
CDR3 DNA: TGTGCCAGCAGTTCAGGGGGTACGAACACTGAAGCTTTCTTT
CDR3 protein: CASSSGGTNTEAFF

D gene: NA
J gene: TRBJ1-2
clone size: NA
V gene: TRBV28
CDR3 DNA: TGTGCCAGCAGTTATGGGGGCCGGGGCTACACCTTC
CDR3 protein: CASSYGGRGYTF

D gene: TRBD1
J gene: TRBJ1-2
clone size: once
V gene: TRBV13
CDR3 DNA: TGTGCCAGCAGCTTAAGGGTCCAACAGGGGTCCTCTGGCTACACCTTC
CDR3 protein: CASSLRVQQGSSGYTF

D gene: NA
J gene: TRBJ1-6
clone size: NA
V gene: TRBV6-5
CDR3 DNA: TGTGCCAGCAGTTACAGGGAGAATTCACCCCTCCACTTT
CDR3 protein: CASSYRENSPLHF

D gene: NA
J gene: TRBJ2-1
clone size: NA
V gene: TRBV10-3
CDR3 DNA: TGTGCCATCTCGTCTCGCGAAAATGAGCAGTTCTTC
CDR3 protein: CAISSRENEQFF

D gene: NA
J gene: TRBJ1-1
clone size: NA
V gene: TRBV2
CDR3 DNA: TGTGCCAGCAGTGATTCACGGAGGAACACTGAAGCTTTCTTT
CDR3 protein: CASSDSRRNTEAFF

D gene: TRBD1
J gene: TRBJ1-1
clone size: few
V gene: TRBV7-6
CDR3 DNA: TGTGCCAGCAGCAGTAACAGGGGGATGAACACTGAAGCTTTCTTT
CDR3 protein: CASSSNRGMNTEAFF

D gene: TRBD2
J gene: TRBJ2-3
clone size: NA
V gene: TRBV11-2
CDR3 DNA: TGTGCCAGCAGCACCGGGTGGGGGACTAGCGGACCCACAGATACGCAGTATTTT
CDR3 protein: CASSTGWGTSGPTDTQYF

D gene: TRBD1
J gene: TRBJ1-2
clone size: NA
V gene: TRBV5-1
CDR3 DNA: TGCGCCAGCAGCTTGGTGGGCAGGGGGAACTATGGCTACACCTTC
CDR3 protein: CASSLVGRGNYGYTF

D gene: TRBD1
J gene: TRBJ2-7
clone size: NA
V gene: TRBV5-6
CDR3 DNA: TGTGCCAGCAGCTTGTGGGACAGGGTGCACGAGCAGTACTTC
CDR3 protein: CASSLWDRVHEQYF

D gene: TRBD2
J gene: TRBJ2-5
clone size: once
V gene: TRBV7-7
CDR3 DNA: TGTGCCAGCAGCCTGGGGACTAGCGGGGAGAGGGGGACCCAGTACTTC
CDR3 protein: CASSLGTSGERGTQYF

D gene: TRBD1
J gene: TRBJ1-2
clone size: NA
V gene: TRBV11-2
CDR3 DNA: TGTGCCAGCAGCTTAGGGAGGACAGGTCAAGGCTACACCTTC
CDR3 protein: CASSLGRTGQGYTF

D gene: TRBD2
J gene: TRBJ2-7
clone size: NA
V gene: TRBV5-6
CDR3 DNA: TGTGCCAGCAGCTGGGGGACTAGCTACGAGCAGTACTTC
CDR3 protein: CASSWGTSYEQYF

D gene: NA
J gene: TRBJ2-2
clone size: NA
V gene: TRBV30
CDR3 DNA: TGTGCCTGGAGTCACTATGGCCGGGAGCTGTTTTTT
CDR3 protein: CAWSHYGRELFF

D gene: NA
J gene: TRBJ2-1
clone size: NA
V gene: TRBV2
CDR3 DNA: TGTGCCAGCAGACAGGGTTCGGCGCCTGAGCAGTTCTTC
CDR3 protein: CASRQGSAPEQFF

D gene: TRBD2
J gene: TRBJ2-1
clone size: NA
V gene: TRBV11-3
CDR3 DNA: TGTGCCAGCAGCCAGCTAGCGGGGGGTTACAATGAGCAGTTCTTC
CDR3 protein: CASSQLAGGYNEQFF

D gene: TRBD1
J gene: TRBJ2-3
clone size: NA
V gene: TRBV15
CDR3 DNA: TGTGCCACCAGCAGAGAGAAGGGGGCCGGGACAGATACGCAGTATTTT
CDR3 protein: CATSREKGAGTDTQYF

D gene: TRBD1
J gene: TRBJ2-7
clone size: NA
V gene: TRBV11-2
CDR3 DNA: TGTGCCAGCAGCCTCCGGGACAGTGTTTACGAGCAGTACTTC
CDR3 protein: CASSLRDSVYEQYF

D gene: TRBD1
J gene: TRBJ1-3
clone size: NA
V gene: TRBV5-6
CDR3 DNA: TGTGCCAGCAGCAGTATACAGGGGGCGGTTGGAAACACCATATATTTT
CDR3 protein: CASSSIQGAVGNTIYF

D gene: TRBD1
J gene: TRBJ2-7
clone size: few
V gene: TRBV11-2
CDR3 DNA: TGTGCCAGCAGCTTAGGACAGGGGGTCTCCTACGAGCAGTACTTC
CDR3 protein: CASSLGQGVSYEQYF